The 18 T cell receptor beta chains reported below all come from one sample, sequenced in a study of breast tumors, draining lymph nodes, adjacent tissues. TCRdb redid the calling of the multiplex PCR reads with MiXCR, one entry per CDR3 protein. This table holds about 180,000 distinct CDR3 sequences, 30% to 35% found once. Axillary draining lymph nodes of breast cancer patients supplied the node samples. The sample consisted of axillary lymph node tissue. These receptors all stem from a female donor with breast cancer. Some clones in this sample may be carry-over from other donors' samples.

This chain links TRBV5-1 with TRBJ1-4; no definite D call. This CDR3 contains 12 residues. Trimming stripped 0 bases from V and 8 bases from J, with 5 bases between. The germline V gene encodes CDR1 SGHRS and CDR2 YFSETQ. CDR3 in amino acids: CASSLDREKLFF. The DNA of the CDR3 is TGCGCCAGCAGCTTGGATCGGGAAAAACTGTTTTTT.

This clonotype was picked up many times. The genes are TRBV11-2 and TRBJ2-1, with 10 bases fitting TRBD2. The CDR3 runs 16 residues. The germline V gene encodes CDR1 SGHAT and CDR2 FQNNGV. With 5 bases clipped from V and 6 bases from J, the junction kept 10 bases outside the gene matches. In DNA, the CDR3 is TGTGCCAGCAGCGGCGCTAGCGGGGGTGGAAGCAATGAGCAGTTCTTC. Protein product: CASSGASGGGSNEQFF.

This clonotype was counted at least ten times. The V call is TRBV20-1, the J call TRBJ2-7; D gene uncertain. This CDR3 contains 12 residues. Trimming cost V 6 bases and J 0 bases, with 9 bases left between them. The germline gives CDR1 DFQATT, CDR2 SNEGSKA (reference sequence). The DNA of the CDR3 is TGCAGTGCGGCAGGAAGCTCCTACGAGCAGTACTTC. It yields the protein CSAAGSSYEQYF.

V usage is TRBV27 and J usage is TRBJ2-4, with D unclear. Trimming removed 2 bases at V and 6 bases at J, with 11 bases between. The CDR3 totals 14 residues. Germline CDR1 MNHEY, CDR2 SMNVEV (reference sequence). The CDR3 is CASSLRRTRNIQYF. CDR3 DNA sequence: TGTGCCAGCAGTTTAAGGCGGACCCGAAACATTCAGTACTTC.

The CDR3 reads CSVPGRLAYAEQYF. CDR3 nucleotides: TGCAGTGTCCCGGGGCGGCTAGCTTATGCTGAGCAGTATTTT. This chain uses TRBV20-1 with TRBJ2-3; perhaps D is TRBD1 or TRBD2 (5 bases each). CDR3 length: 14 amino acids. The germline V gene encodes CDR1 DFQATT and CDR2 SNEGSKA (reference sequence). Trimming stripped 7 bases from V and 11 bases from J, with 25 bases between.

This clonotype was observed at least ten times. The chain carries TRBV5-6 and TRBJ1-2, with 9 bases aligning to TRBD1. The CDR3 contains 15 residues. Germline V gene sequence: CDR1 SGHDT, CDR2 YYEEEE. V lost 1 base to trimming and J lost 4 bases; unmatched junction nucleotides: 5. CDR3 protein: CASSLNRGLGYGYTF. CDR3 nucleotide sequence: TGTGCCAGCAGCTTGAACAGGGGGCTTGGCTATGGCTACACCTTC.

This clonotype was seen many times. V and J are TRBV20-1 and TRBJ1-5; 7 bases are a match to TRBD1. Losses at the gene ends were 5 bases for V and 6 bases for J; bases not matched to a gene: 19. CDR3 size: 17 residues. CDR1 and CDR2 (germline): DFQATT, SNEGSKA (reference sequence). CDR3 nucleotide sequence: TGCAGTGCTTCTAAACAGGGGACATTGGGGCCAGGTCAGCCCCAGCATTTT. The encoded protein is CSASKQGTLGPGQPQHF.

This clonotype appeared many times. Mismatch with germline at one junction end may stem from a read error. V gene TRBV7-7 combines with J gene TRBJ1-3; D call uncertain. The CDR3 runs 15 residues. CDR1 and CDR2 from the germline V gene are SSHAT and FNYEAQ (reference sequence). CDR3 in DNA: TGTGCTAGCAGCGCAGACCTAAGCTCTGGAAACACCATATATTTT. Protein sequence: CASSADLSSGNTIYF. The full variable domain, with the rest looked up from reference TRBV7-7 and TRBJ1-3, is GAGVSQSPRYKVTKRGQDVTLRCDPISSHATLYWYQQALGQGPEFLTYFNYEAQPDKSGLPSDRFSAERPEGSISTLTIQRTEQRDSAMYRCASSADLSSGNTIYFGEGSWLTVV.

As regards this clonotype: A much bigger clone sits one base away, suggesting this may be a read error. The chain links TRBV20-1 to TRBJ2-7; D is unclear. Germline V gene lookup returns CDR1 DFQATT and CDR2 SNEGSKA (reference sequence). The CDR3 is 11 residues long. Here the CDR3 reads CSARFGYEQSF. The DNA for the CDR3 is TGCAGTGCTAGGTTCGGATACGAGCAGTCCTTC.

The chain recombines TRBV12-3 or TRBV12-4 with TRBJ2-5; a possible D gene is TRBD2 (6 bases). The V end was cut by 6 bases, the J end by 5 bases, with 10 bases between. CDR3 length equals 12 residues. The chain's CDR3 is CASRGGRETQYF. DNA of the CDR3: TGTGCCAGCAGGGGGGGTCGGGAGACCCAGTACTTC.

This clonotype came up many times. This chain uses TRBV11-2 with TRBJ2-2, with no clear D. This CDR3 contains 14 residues. Deletions cut 1 base from V and 5 bases from J, with 8 bases between. Germline-derived CDR1 and CDR2 are SGHAT and FQNNGV. The CDR3 loop is CASSLAPETGELFF. The CDR3 bases are TGTGCCAGCAGCTTAGCACCCGAGACCGGGGAGCTGTTTTTT.

Relative to its sample, this clonotype is medium-sized. The chain combines TRBV29-1 with TRBJ2-2; D perhaps matches TRBD1 (6 bases). CDR3 length equals 17 residues. V shed 3 bases and J shed 1 base, with 18 bases lying between them. Germline lookup yields CDR1 SQVTM and CDR2 ANQGSEA. CDR3 in amino acids: CSVEKSTWGQNTGELFF. The CDR3 nucleotides are TGCAGCGTTGAGAAATCAACGTGGGGACAGAACACCGGGGAGCTGTTTTTT.

This clonotype is judged medium-sized (0.01 to 0.1%). The chain couples TRBV5-5 to TRBJ2-2, with D tentatively TRBD2 (6 bases). This CDR3 contains 14 residues. Trimming pared 5 bases from V and 4 bases from J, leaving 12 bases between. Germline assignment: CDR1 SGHKS and CDR2 YYEKEE (reference sequence). This CDR3 is CASRSGLITGELFF. The DNA of the CDR3 is TGTGCCAGCAGGTCGGGACTGATCACCGGGGAGCTGTTTTTT.

The table lists this clonotype with many counts. V is TRBV9 and J is TRBJ2-3, with a weak D call TRBD1 (6 bases). Germline values: CDR1 SGDLS, CDR2 YYNGEE. The CDR3 has 15 residues. V was trimmed by 0 bases and J by 3 bases, leaving 11 bases between them. For the CDR3, the DNA is TGTGCCAGCAGCGTAGATGGCAGGGGAACAGATACGCAGTATTTT. Its protein product is CASSVDGRGTDTQYF.

The table lists this clonotype with many counts. The chain joins TRBV24-1 to TRBJ1-3; the D is unclear. Trimming stripped 2 bases from V and 7 bases from J, with 5 bases between. Germline V gene lookup returns CDR1 KGHDR and CDR2 SFDVKD. The CDR3 covers 12 residues. The CDR3: CATSDSINTIYF. The CDR3 DNA follows: TGTGCCACCAGTGATTCAATTAACACCATATATTTT.

Ten or more counts support this clonotype. The rearrangement joins TRBV9 to TRBJ2-5; 11 bases fit TRBD2. CDR3 length equals 16 residues. Trimming cost V 4 bases and J 3 bases; bases outside gene matches: 8. Germline V gene data show CDR1 as SGDLS and CDR2 as YYNGEE. CDR3 residues: CASSPISGGAKETQYF. The CDR3 nucleotides read TGTGCCAGCAGCCCGATTAGCGGGGGGGCCAAAGAGACCCAGTACTTC.

V usage is TRBV12-5 and J usage is TRBJ1-5; a possible D gene is TRBD1 (6 bases). The V and J ends lost 2 bases and 2 bases respectively, with 13 bases between them. Germline V lookup: CDR1 LGHNT, CDR2 FRNRAP. CDR3 length: 16 residues. The CDR3 region is CASGLKGVLGNQPQHF. Written as DNA, the CDR3 is TGTGCTAGTGGTTTGAAGGGGGTGTTGGGCAATCAGCCCCAGCATTTT.

The rearrangement links TRBV15 to TRBJ1-1; D ambiguous. CDR1 is LNHNV, CDR2 YYDKDF, per germline (reference sequence). The CDR3 sequence is 11 residues long. Between the trimmed V and J ends, which lost 2 bases and 4 bases, there was a span of 2 bases. The CDR3 reads CATSRSTEAFF. The DNA for the CDR3 is TGTGCCACCAGCAGAAGCACTGAAGCTTTCTTT.